Sequencing of this T cell receptor beta chain was carried out in a study of T-cell memory formation after mild COVID-19. TCRdb reanalysed the 5' RACE reads using MiXCR and keeps one entry per CDR3 protein. The sample has just over 400,000 distinct CDR3 sequences, around 22% seen once. There are 13 residues in the CDR3. V lost 6 bases and J 4 bases, leaving 13 bases between the germline ends. Per the germline V gene, CDR1 is DFQATT and CDR2 is SNEGSKA (reference sequence). The clonotype comes from an adult woman who had mild COVID-19 (a few samples of this study predate the infection). Cell type and time point are not known. Sequenced: PBMCs or a T cell subset sorted from them (not recorded which). The rearrangement links TRBV20-1 to TRBJ2-4; tentative D call: TRBD2 (6 bases). The CDR3 region has the DNA TGCAGTGCAAAGGGACTGTCTAAAAACATTCAGTACTTC. It codes for CSAKGLSKNIQYF.